A selection of T cell receptor beta chains follows, all from one sample in a study of blood T cell repertoires in COVID-19. Assay: immunoSEQ multiplex PCR; the TCRdb copy retains only in-frame clones and omits some. The sample has around 390,000 clones, around nine tenths seen once. Sequenced input: PBMCs or T cells enriched from blood (not recorded which). Receptors originate from a woman aged 50 to 65 who had recovered from COVID-19. Both conserved end residues are part of each CDR3. The D gene is left open where the match is weak. Where a row states a size, it is once, few, many or the class of an expanded clone; other rows omit it.

d_call	v_call	j_call	clone_size	cdr3_aa	cdr3_nt
TRBD1	TRBV27	TRBJ1-4	few	CASSPWGQPNEKLFF	TGTGCCAGCAGTCCCTGGGGACAGCCTAATGAAAAACTGTTTTTT
NA	TRBV7-2	TRBJ1-5	NA	CASSQGDYSNQPQHF	TGTGCCAGCAGCCAAGGGGACTATAGCAATCAGCCCCAGCATTTT
NA	TRBV7-9	TRBJ1-2	NA	CASSFGQGNYGYTF	TGTGCCAGCAGCTTCGGCCAGGGAAACTATGGCTACACCTTC
NA	TRBV6-1	TRBJ1-5	NA	CASSEGGGAFGQPQHF	TGTGCCAGCAGTGAAGGGGGAGGAGCTTTCGGTCAGCCCCAGCATTTT
NA	TRBV9	TRBJ2-2	once	CASSVEWGGTGELFF	TGTGCCAGCAGCGTAGAGTGGGGAGGCACCGGGGAGCTGTTTTTT
TRBD2	TRBV3-1/TRBV3-2	TRBJ2-7	NA	CASSLNPSGGGYEQYF	TGTGCCAGCAGCCTTAACCCTTCCGGGGGGGGCTACGAGCAGTACTTC
NA	TRBV3-1/TRBV3-2	TRBJ1-5	NA	CASSQAGNQPQHF	TGTGCCAGCAGCCAAGCGGGGAATCAGCCCCAGCATTTT
NA	TRBV12-3/TRBV12-4	TRBJ1-2	NA	CASSFYPNYGYTF	TGTGCCAGCAGTTTTTATCCCAACTATGGCTACACCTTC
TRBD1	TRBV7-9	TRBJ2-7	NA	CASSPPGTGAGEQYF	TGTGCCAGCAGCCCCCCCGGGACAGGGGCGGGGGAGCAGTACTTC
TRBD2	TRBV5-1	TRBJ2-1	NA	CASSLDVAGGSNEQFF	TGCGCCAGCAGCTTGGACGTAGCGGGGGGGAGCAATGAGCAGTTCTTC
NA	TRBV4-1	TRBJ1-4	NA	CASSQLGLKNEKLFF	TGCGCCAGCAGCCAATTGGGACTAAAAAATGAAAAACTGTTTTTT
NA	TRBV19	TRBJ2-4	NA	CASSRGGGLKNIQYF	TGTGCCAGTAGTAGAGGGGGGGGCCTGAAAAACATTCAGTACTTC
TRBD2	TRBV7-2	TRBJ2-1	NA	CASSLAISGGGYNEQFF	TGTGCCAGCAGCTTAGCGATTAGCGGGGGGGGCTACAATGAGCAGTTCTTC
NA	TRBV7-2	TRBJ2-3	NA	CASSLIRQTTDTQYF	TGTGCCAGCAGCCTCATCCGACAGACCACAGATACGCAGTATTTT
NA	TRBV19	TRBJ1-4	NA	CASSPTSGTSNEKLFF	TGTGCCAGTAGTCCAACATCCGGGACATCTAATGAAAAACTGTTTTTT
TRBD1	TRBV12-3/TRBV12-4	TRBJ1-2	NA	CASSRQGAWGYTF	TGTGCCAGCAGTAGACAGGGGGCTTGGGGCTACACCTTC
NA	TRBV7-8	TRBJ2-7	few	CASSLGTAYEQYF	TGTGCCAGCAGCCTTGGCACAGCCTACGAGCAGTACTTC
TRBD1	TRBV28	TRBJ2-5	NA	CASHDRGNSETQYF	TGTGCCAGTCATGACAGGGGCAATTCCGAGACCCAGTACTTC
TRBD1	TRBV6-6	TRBJ2-2	NA	CASSRRTGTNTGELFF	TGTGCCAGCAGTCGAAGGACAGGGACGAACACCGGGGAGCTGTTTTTT
NA	TRBV5-4	TRBJ1-3	NA	CASKVQGGNTIYF	TGTGCCAGCAAGGTTCAGGGTGGAAACACCATATATTTT
NA	TRBV4-1	TRBJ1-2	NA	CASSQAVNYGYTF	TGCGCCAGCAGCCAGGCAGTTAACTATGGCTACACCTTC
NA	TRBV12-5	TRBJ1-1	NA	CASGPVLRGTEAFF	TGTGCTAGTGGTCCCGTACTTAGAGGCACTGAAGCTTTCTTT
NA	TRBV2	TRBJ1-5	NA	CASSAGHSNQPQHF	TGTGCCAGCAGTGCCGGACACAGCAATCAGCCCCAGCATTTT
NA	TRBV5-1	TRBJ2-3	once	CASSVGQGGTDTQYF	TGCGCCAGCAGCGTCGGACAGGGAGGGACAGATACGCAGTATTTT
NA	TRBV7-9	TRBJ1-1	NA	CASSLLLAATGMEAFF	TGTGCCAGCAGCCTACTCCTTGCCGCCACAGGGATGGAAGCTTTCTTT
NA	TRBV6-1	TRBJ1-1	NA	CASSDADSYMNTEAFF	TGTGCCAGCAGTGACGCGGACAGTTACATGAACACTGAAGCTTTCTTT
NA	TRBV28	TRBJ1-5	NA	CASSPGQFNQPQHF	TGTGCCAGCAGTCCCGGACAGTTTAATCAGCCCCAGCATTTT
NA	TRBV6-5	TRBJ1-4	NA	CASSYRSGPNEKLFF	TGTGCCAGCAGTTACCGGTCAGGGCCAAATGAAAAACTGTTTTTT
NA	TRBV7-9	TRBJ1-4	NA	CASSDTGVATNEKLFF	TGTGCCAGCAGCGACACGGGGGTTGCAACTAATGAAAAACTGTTTTTT
TRBD1	TRBV10-2	TRBJ1-3	NA	CASRNDRAQTIYF	TGCGCCAGCAGGAACGACAGGGCTCAGACCATATATTTT
TRBD1	TRBV6-5	TRBJ1-1	NA	CASSITRGQGRAFF	TGTGCCAGCAGTATTACCCGGGGACAGGGGCGGGCTTTCTTT
NA	TRBV2	TRBJ2-7	NA	CASRRRQANSYEQYF	TGTGCCAGCAGGAGAAGACAGGCGAATTCCTACGAGCAGTACTTC
TRBD1	TRBV28	TRBJ1-1	NA	CASSGQGGTFF	TGTGCCAGCAGCGGACAGGGTGGAACTTTCTTT
NA	TRBV30	TRBJ2-7	once	CAWTVQHSSYEQYF	TGTGCCTGGACGGTACAGCATTCCTCCTACGAGCAGTACTTC
NA	TRBV12-2	TRBJ1-2	NA	CASRRFDRDPPGYTF	TGTGCAAGTCGACGTTTCGACAGGGATCCCCCTGGCTACACCTTC
NA	TRBV30	TRBJ1-2	NA	CASRTKANYGYTF	TGTGCCTCCAGGACAAAAGCTAACTATGGCTACACCTTC
NA	TRBV19	TRBJ2-2	NA	CATTSLVRGLNTGELFF	TGTGCCACCACATCTCTTGTGCGGGGGCTGAACACCGGGGAGCTGTTTTTT
TRBD1	TRBV7-9	TRBJ1-2	NA	CASSLAWGTGGEDGYTF	TGTGCCAGCAGCTTAGCCTGGGGGACAGGGGGAGAGGATGGCTACACCTTC
NA	TRBV5-1	TRBJ2-7	NA	CASSLETRAGVSEQYF	TGCGCCAGCAGCTTGGAAACCAGGGCAGGGGTGAGCGAGCAGTACTTC
TRBD1	TRBV19	TRBJ2-7	NA	CASSRGTGKAYEQYF	TGTGCCAGTAGTCGTGGGACAGGGAAAGCCTACGAGCAGTACTTC
NA	TRBV12-3/TRBV12-4	TRBJ1-2	NA	CASAHRDRGYTF	TGTGCCAGCGCCCACAGGGATCGTGGCTACACCTTC
NA	TRBV6-5	TRBJ1-1	NA	CASSYDSTEAFF	TGTGCCAGCAGTTACGACAGCACTGAAGCTTTCTTT
NA	TRBV7-2	TRBJ1-5	few	CASSATGGTKPQHF	TGTGCCAGCAGCGCCACTGGGGGGACGAAGCCCCAGCATTTT
TRBD1	TRBV11-2	TRBJ2-7	NA	CASSPKETGTGASYEQYF	TGTGCCAGCAGCCCGAAAGAAACCGGGACAGGGGCCTCCTACGAGCAGTACTTC
TRBD1	TRBV2	TRBJ1-1	NA	CASRPGGGMNTEAFF	TGTGCCAGCAGGCCAGGGGGTGGCATGAACACTGAAGCTTTCTTT
TRBD1	TRBV27	TRBJ1-5	NA	CASSRRQGSNQPQHF	TGTGCCAGCAGTAGGAGACAGGGTAGCAATCAGCCCCAGCATTTT
TRBD2	TRBV4-3	TRBJ2-5	NA	CASSQDPSSGGGGETQYF	TGCGCCAGCAGCCAAGATCCTTCTAGCGGGGGTGGAGGAGAGACCCAGTACTTC
TRBD2	TRBV3-1/TRBV3-2	TRBJ2-5	NA	CASSQDRTSGGWETQYF	TGTGCCAGCAGCCAAGATAGGACTAGCGGGGGTTGGGAGACCCAGTACTTC
NA	TRBV27	TRBJ1-1	NA	CASWSALLGDTEAFF	TGTGCCAGCTGGTCAGCCCTATTGGGAGACACTGAAGCTTTCTTT
NA	TRBV7-6	TRBJ1-4	NA	CASSLEGWGHRDEKLFF	TGTGCCAGCAGCTTAGAAGGGTGGGGGCACCGGGATGAAAAACTGTTTTTT
TRBD2	TRBV11-2	TRBJ2-2	few	CASSRLAGTGELFF	TGTGCCAGCAGCCGACTAGCGGGCACCGGGGAGCTGTTTTTT